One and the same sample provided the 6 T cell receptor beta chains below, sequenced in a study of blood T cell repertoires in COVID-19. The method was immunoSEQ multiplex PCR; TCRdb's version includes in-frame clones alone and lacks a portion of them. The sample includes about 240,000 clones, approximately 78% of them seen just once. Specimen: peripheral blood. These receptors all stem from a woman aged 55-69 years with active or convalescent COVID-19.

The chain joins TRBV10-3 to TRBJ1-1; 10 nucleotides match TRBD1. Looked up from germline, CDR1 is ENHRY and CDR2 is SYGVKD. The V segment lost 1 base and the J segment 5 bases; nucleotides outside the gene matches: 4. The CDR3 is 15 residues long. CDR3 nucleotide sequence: TGTGCCATCAGTGAGTGGGGGGGACAGGGGACTGAAGCTTTCTTT. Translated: CAISEWGGQGTEAFF.

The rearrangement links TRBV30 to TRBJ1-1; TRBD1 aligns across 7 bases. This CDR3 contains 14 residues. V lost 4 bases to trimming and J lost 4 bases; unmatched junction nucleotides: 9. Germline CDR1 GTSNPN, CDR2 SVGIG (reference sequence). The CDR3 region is CAWTPKRGLTEAFF. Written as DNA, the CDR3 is TGTGCCTGGACTCCAAAAAGGGGGCTCACTGAAGCTTTCTTT.

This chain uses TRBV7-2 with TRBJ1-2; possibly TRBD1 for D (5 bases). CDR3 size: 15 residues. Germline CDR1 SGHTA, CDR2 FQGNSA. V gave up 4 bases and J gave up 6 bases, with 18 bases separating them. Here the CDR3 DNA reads TGTGCCAGCAGCTCCCCCCCCCTCCGGGGGAATGGCTACACCTTC. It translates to CASSSPPLRGNGYTF.

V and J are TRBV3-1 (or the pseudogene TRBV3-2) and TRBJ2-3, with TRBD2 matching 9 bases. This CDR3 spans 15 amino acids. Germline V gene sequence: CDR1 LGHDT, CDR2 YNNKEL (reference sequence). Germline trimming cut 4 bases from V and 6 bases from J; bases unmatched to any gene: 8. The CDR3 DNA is TGTGCCAGCAGCCTACGACAGGCGGGAGGGGATACGCAGTATTTT. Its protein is CASSLRQAGGDTQYF.

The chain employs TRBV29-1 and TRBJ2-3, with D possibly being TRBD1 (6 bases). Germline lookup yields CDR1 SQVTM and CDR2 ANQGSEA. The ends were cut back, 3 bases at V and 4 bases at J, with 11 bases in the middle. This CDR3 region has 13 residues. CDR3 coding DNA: TGCAGCGTTGAGGCTACAGGGTCAGATACGCAGTATTTT. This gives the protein CSVEATGSDTQYF.

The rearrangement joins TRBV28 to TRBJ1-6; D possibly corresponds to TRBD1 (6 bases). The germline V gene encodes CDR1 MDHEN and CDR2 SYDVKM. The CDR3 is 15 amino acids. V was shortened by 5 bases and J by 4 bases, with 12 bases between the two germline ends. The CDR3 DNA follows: TGTGCCAGCAGTAGGGGGGGAGGTTATAATTCACCCCTCCACTTT. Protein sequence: CASSRGGGYNSPLHF.